This TCR beta chain comes out of a study of cytomegalovirus exposure and HLA in healthy donors. Findings and limits, study-wide: For most subjects, TCR beta sequences were reported to predict HLA-A and HLA-B alleles with accuracy. Cytomegalovirus association was listed for about 160 TCR beta chains. The Asian-associated ancestry cluster reportedly had fewer N-insertions than the roughly 700-donor mean in a later analysis.

About this clone itself: Its antigen remains unknown.

With 60 Vbeta and 13 Jbeta primers, the PCR was carried out. This table comes from immunoSEQ multiplex PCR, and its TCRdb copy is limited to in-frame clones, with some not included. Of some 190,000 clones in the sample, 70% to 80% were seen once. Germline V gene lookup returns CDR1 LNHDA and CDR2 SQIVND (reference sequence). This CDR3 comprises 14 residues. V was clipped by 7 bases and J by 3 bases; unmatched bases: 5. The sample consisted of PBMCs. This chain joins TRBV19 and TRBJ1-5, with 8 nucleotides matching TRBD1. The sequence derives from a woman in her forties or fifties in good health and CMV-seronegative. The CDR3 bases are TGTGCCAGTATCGGGACAGGTACCAATCAGCCCCAGCATTTT. Its protein product is CASIGTGTNQPQHF.